Listed below are T cell receptor beta chains from one sample, sequenced in a study of cytomegalovirus exposure and HLA in healthy donors. Measured with immunoSEQ multiplex PCR; TCRdb has only the in-frame clones, and not every one. The sample contains over 80,000 clones, 81% of which appear only once. Sequenced sample: PBMCs. All receptors derive from a man in his forties or fifties in good health and CMV-seropositive. Each CDR3 is given with its conserved first and last residue. Each record gives: V gene, J gene, CDR3 protein.

>TRBV19|TRBJ1-2
CASSRPPTGGYTF
>TRBV15|TRBJ2-6
CATSRGQITGANGLTF
>TRBV7-3|TRBJ2-1
CASSGTPYNEQFF
>TRBV27|TRBJ2-7
CASSFGTSYEQYF
>TRBV14|TRBJ2-7
CASSQARSGRYEQYF
>TRBV7-3|TRBJ2-7
CASSLRVERQGYEQYF
>TRBV5-4|TRBJ2-3
CASSFLAGGTDTQYF
>TRBV29-1|TRBJ2-3
CSVAAMLTDTQYF
>TRBV5-4|TRBJ2-5
CASSFPGAKETQYF
>TRBV4-2|TRBJ2-1
CASSQAKGVWNEQFF
>TRBV2|TRBJ2-3
CASKRGSTDTQYF
>TRBV5-1|TRBJ2-1
CASSLQREYNEQFF
>TRBV27|TRBJ1-5
CASSWPYDSNQPQHF
>TRBV12-5|TRBJ2-5
CASASGQGEETQYF
>TRBV30|TRBJ2-4
CAWSVPGNNIQYF
>TRBV18|TRBJ2-3
CASSPPAPPRGTDTQYF
>TRBV10-2|TRBJ1-2
CASSQEEGYGYTF
>TRBV19|TRBJ1-2
CASSIGSRAFIGYTF
>TRBV13|TRBJ1-1
CASSSDSDTEAFF
>TRBV19|TRBJ2-1
CASSRGAANNEQFF
>TRBV11-2|TRBJ2-7
CASSLGPGAEQYF
>TRBV6-1|TRBJ2-1
CASSEHLAGEGYEQFF
>TRBV6-6|TRBJ1-5
CASARLGNQPQHF
>TRBV19|TRBJ1-2
CASSPGTSEVANYGYTF
>TRBV4-1|TRBJ2-3
CASSQDSGASRERADTQYF
>TRBV25-1|TRBJ2-1
CASSRLGGDEQFF
>TRBV2|TRBJ2-5
CASQTSGRAQETQYF
>TRBV7-8|TRBJ2-5
CASSFRPLIQETQYF
>TRBV7-9|TRBJ1-6
CASSLGESGYSPLHF
>TRBV5-1|TRBJ1-1
CASSQGMGAEAFF
>TRBV5-1|TRBJ2-1
CASSLAQGSYNEQFF
>TRBV4-2|TRBJ1-5
CASSQDLREVNQPQHF
>TRBV5-1|TRBJ2-7
CASSSGTSGMAAYEQYF
>TRBV11-2|TRBJ2-3
CASSRLAGEDTQYF
>TRBV19|TRBJ1-2
CASSPGTGYYGYTF
>TRBV7-8|TRBJ2-2
CASSPGQGGTGELFF
>TRBV5-4|TRBJ2-3
CASSRRLAGDTDTQYF
>TRBV5-1|TRBJ1-2
CASSPGGSANYGYTF
>TRBV5-4|TRBJ2-7
CASSRGSSGLSYEQYF
>TRBV28|TRBJ1-4
CASSPGWEKLFF